Below, 2 T cell receptor beta chains from the same sample are listed, as sequenced in a study of PD-L1 blockade in urothelial cancer. Measured with immunoSEQ multiplex PCR; TCRdb has only the in-frame clones, and not every one. The table shows approximately 51,000 clones, with around 87% occurring only once. Sample: PBMCs, taken around atezolizumab (anti-PD-L1) treatment. The receptors here all came from a man aged 60 to 75 with urothelial cancer.

V gene TRBV7-2 combines with J gene TRBJ2-2; possibly TRBD2 for D (6 bases). V lost 2 bases, J lost 2 bases, and 12 bases lay in between. CDR3 size: 16 residues. CDR1 SGHTA and CDR2 FQGNSA come from the germline V gene. The CDR3: CASSLRQGGNTGELFF. The CDR3 DNA reads as TGTGCCAGCAGCTTACGCCAGGGAGGCAACACCGGGGAGCTGTTTTTT.

This chain uses TRBV7-9 with TRBJ1-1, with D tentatively TRBD1 (5 bases). The CDR3 spans 16 residues. V lost 0 bases, J lost 1 base, and 12 bases lay in between. Per germline, CDR1 SEHNR and CDR2 FQNEAQ (reference sequence). The CDR3 reads CASSLALGRGNTEAFF. The DNA of the CDR3 is TGTGCCAGCAGCTTAGCTTTGGGGCGGGGGAACACTGAAGCTTTCTTT.